The subject of this entry is one TCR beta chain. This specimen belongs to a study of control samples from healthy donors and cancer patients. The data were produced by immunoSEQ multiplex PCR, yet TCRdb's version contains in-frame clones alone and is incomplete. The sample gives 190,000 or so clones, over 85% of which show up once; roughly 1.5% is in the top ten. This CDR3 spans 13 amino acids. Germline loops: CDR1 LGHNT, CDR2 FRNRAP. V gave up 5 bases and J gave up 3 bases; unmatched junction bases: 1. This TCR came from a man younger than 35 in good health. This chain connects TRBV12-5 to TRBJ2-7, with 10 bases that match TRBD2. The specimen sequenced was blood. The CDR3 sequence is CASGTSGVYEQYF. Here the CDR3 DNA reads TGTGCTAGTGGTACTAGCGGGGTCTACGAGCAGTACTTC.